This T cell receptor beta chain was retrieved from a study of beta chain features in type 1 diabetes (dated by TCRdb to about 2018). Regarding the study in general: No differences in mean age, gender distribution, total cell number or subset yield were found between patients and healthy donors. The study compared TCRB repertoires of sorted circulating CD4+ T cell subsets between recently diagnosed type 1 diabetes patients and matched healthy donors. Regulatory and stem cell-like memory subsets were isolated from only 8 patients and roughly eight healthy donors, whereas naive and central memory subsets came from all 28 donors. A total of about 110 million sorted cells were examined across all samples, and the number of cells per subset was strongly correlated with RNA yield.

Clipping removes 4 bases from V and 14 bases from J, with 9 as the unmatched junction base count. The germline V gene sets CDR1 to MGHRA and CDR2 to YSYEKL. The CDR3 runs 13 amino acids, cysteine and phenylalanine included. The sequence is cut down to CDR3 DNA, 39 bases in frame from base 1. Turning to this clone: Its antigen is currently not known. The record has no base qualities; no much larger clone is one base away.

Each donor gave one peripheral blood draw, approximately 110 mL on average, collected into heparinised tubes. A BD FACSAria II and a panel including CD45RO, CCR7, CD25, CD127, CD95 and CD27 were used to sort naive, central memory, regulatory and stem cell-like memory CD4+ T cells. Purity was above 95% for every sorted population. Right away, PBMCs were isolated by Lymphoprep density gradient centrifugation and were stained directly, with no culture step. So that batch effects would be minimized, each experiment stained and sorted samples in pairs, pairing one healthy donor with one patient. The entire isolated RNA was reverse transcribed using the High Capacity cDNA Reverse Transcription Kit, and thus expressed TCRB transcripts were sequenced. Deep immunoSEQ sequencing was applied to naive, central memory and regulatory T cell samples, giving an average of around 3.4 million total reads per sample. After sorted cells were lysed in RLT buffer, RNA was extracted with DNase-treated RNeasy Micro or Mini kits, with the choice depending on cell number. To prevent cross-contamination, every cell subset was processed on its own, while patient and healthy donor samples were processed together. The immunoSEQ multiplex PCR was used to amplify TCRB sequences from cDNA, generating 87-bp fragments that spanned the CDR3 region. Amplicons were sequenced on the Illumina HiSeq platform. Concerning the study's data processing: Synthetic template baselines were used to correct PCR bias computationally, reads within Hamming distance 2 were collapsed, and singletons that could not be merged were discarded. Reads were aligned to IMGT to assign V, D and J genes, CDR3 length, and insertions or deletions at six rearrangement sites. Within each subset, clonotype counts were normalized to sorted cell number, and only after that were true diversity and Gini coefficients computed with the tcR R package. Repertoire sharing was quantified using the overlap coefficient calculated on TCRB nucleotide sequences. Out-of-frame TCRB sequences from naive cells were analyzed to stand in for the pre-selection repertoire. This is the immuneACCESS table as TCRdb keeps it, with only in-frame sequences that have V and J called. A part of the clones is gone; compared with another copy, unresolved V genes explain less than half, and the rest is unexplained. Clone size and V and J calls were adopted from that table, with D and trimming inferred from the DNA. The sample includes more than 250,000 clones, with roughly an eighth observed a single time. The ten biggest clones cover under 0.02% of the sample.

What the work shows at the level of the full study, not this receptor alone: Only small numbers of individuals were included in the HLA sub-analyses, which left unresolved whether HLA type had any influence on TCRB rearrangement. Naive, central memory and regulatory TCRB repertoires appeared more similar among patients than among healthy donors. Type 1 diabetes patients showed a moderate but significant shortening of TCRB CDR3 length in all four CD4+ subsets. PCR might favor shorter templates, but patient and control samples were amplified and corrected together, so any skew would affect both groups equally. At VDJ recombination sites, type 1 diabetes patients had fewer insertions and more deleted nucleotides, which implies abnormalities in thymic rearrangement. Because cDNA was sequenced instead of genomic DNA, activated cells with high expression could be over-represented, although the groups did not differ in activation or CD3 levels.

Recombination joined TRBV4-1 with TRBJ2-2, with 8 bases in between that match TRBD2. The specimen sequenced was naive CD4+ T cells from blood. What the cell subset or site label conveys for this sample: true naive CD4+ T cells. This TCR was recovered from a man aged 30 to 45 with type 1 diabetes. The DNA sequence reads TGCGCCAGCAGCCCTCGGACTAGCCAGGAACTGTTTTTT. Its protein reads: CASSPRTSQELFF.